Following are 14 T cell receptor beta chains from one sample sequenced in a study of shared clonotypes between healthy human individuals. Some clones are missing from TCRdb's copy, which holds only in-frame ones; the method was immunoSEQ multiplex PCR. The sample holds some 1.4 million clones, 96% seen once. The sample taken for sequencing was naive CD4+ T cells sorted from blood. Documented subset: CD45RA+ positively selected. All receptors derive from a man aged 25-40 years in good health.

V usage is TRBV29-1 and J usage is TRBJ2-7, with 7 bases matching TRBD2. The CDR3 covers 14 residues. CDR1 and CDR2 from the germline V gene are SQVTM and ANQGSEA. Trimming removed 3 bases from V and 2 bases from J; junction bases left unmatched: 7. The CDR3 loop is CSVEGGSGTYEQYF. The CDR3 nucleotides are TGCAGCGTTGAGGGGGGAAGCGGGACCTACGAGCAGTACTTC.

This clone was counted once. J is TRBJ2-1 and V is TRBV6-5; D is undetermined. The V end lost 7 bases, the J end lost 0 bases, and 10 bases lay between the germline ends. Germline V lookup: CDR1 MNHEY, CDR2 SVGAGI. There are 14 residues in the CDR3. The CDR3 DNA reads TGTGCCAGCAAACGGTTCAGCTCCTACAATGAGCAGTTCTTC. The encoded protein is CASKRFSSYNEQFF.

The chain is built from TRBV27 and TRBJ2-5, with 8 bases that match TRBD2. The V gene's germline CDR1 is MNHEY and CDR2 SMNVEV (reference sequence). The V and J ends lost 4 bases and 5 bases, in that order; junction bases with no gene match: 3. The CDR3 is made up of 13 amino acids. CDR3 DNA: TGTGCCAGCAGTTCTAGCGGGCGGGAGACCCAGTACTTC. Protein sequence: CASSSSGRETQYF.

V and J are TRBV7-2 and TRBJ1-1; 7 nucleotides align to TRBD1. Germline assignment: CDR1 SGHTA and CDR2 FQGNSA. The CDR3 consists of 15 residues. With V trimmed by 5 bases and J by 7 bases, 13 bases remained unmatched. The CDR3 protein is CASSLSGQSGNEAFF. Here the CDR3 DNA reads TGTGCCAGCAGCCTATCGGGACAGTCGGGTAATGAAGCTTTCTTT. The full variable domain, completed using reference TRBV7-2 and TRBJ1-1, is GAGVSQSPSNKVTEKGKDVELRCDPISGHTALYWYRQSLGQGLEFLIYFQGNSAPDKSGLPSDRFSAERTGGSVSTLTIQRTQQEDSAVYLCASSLSGQSGNEAFFGQGTRLTVV.

The rearrangement links TRBV6-5 to TRBJ2-2; D remains unclear. Trimming left V 5 bases short and J 1 base short, with 8 bases between. This CDR3 has 14 residues. Germline V gene sequence: CDR1 MNHEY, CDR2 SVGAGI. CDR3: CASSGLLNTGELFF. Here the CDR3 DNA reads TGTGCCAGCAGTGGGCTATTGAACACCGGGGAGCTGTTTTTT.

The V call is TRBV30, the J call TRBJ1-1; 8 nucleotides line up with TRBD1. From germline, CDR1 is GTSNPN and CDR2 SVGIG (reference sequence). The V and J ends lost 2 bases and 2 bases, in that order; junction bases with no gene match: 4. This CDR3 region has 14 residues. CDR3 in amino acids: CAWSLGTGNTEAFF. Written as DNA, the CDR3 is TGTGCCTGGAGTTTGGGGACAGGAAACACTGAAGCTTTCTTT.

The rearrangement links TRBV29-1 to TRBJ2-3; 12 positions match TRBD2. J lost 4 bases, V lost 6 bases, and 2 bases had no gene match. This CDR3 comprises 13 residues. From germline, CDR1 is SQVTM and CDR2 ANQGSEA. This chain's CDR3 is CSVRTSGADTQYF. The CDR3 DNA sequence: TGCAGCGTCCGGACTAGCGGGGCAGATACGCAGTATTTT.

The J gene is TRBJ2-4, the V gene TRBV7-8, with TRBD2 as a possible D gene (6 bases). Trimming took 4 bases from V and 2 from J, leaving 21 bases between them. This CDR3 has 18 residues. Per the germline V gene, CDR1 is SGHVS and CDR2 is FQNEAQ. CDR3 in amino acids: CASSSSGLWGVSKNIQYF. The CDR3 DNA sequence: TGTGCCAGCAGCTCCTCCGGCCTCTGGGGGGTTTCCAAAAACATTCAGTACTTC. The whole variable domain, remainder taken from reference TRBV7-8 and TRBJ2-4, is GAGVSQSPRYKVAKRGQDVALRCDPISGHVSLFWYQQALGQGPEFLTYFQNEAQLDKSGLPSDRFFAERPEGSVSTLKIQRTQQEDSAVYLCASSSSGLWGVSKNIQYFGAGTRLSVL.

The gene calls are TRBV19 and TRBJ1-4; 8 bases are a match to TRBD1. V lost 5 bases to trimming and J lost 4 bases; unmatched junction nucleotides: 6. Per germline, CDR1 LNHDA and CDR2 SQIVND (reference sequence). CDR3 length equals 15 residues. Here the CDR3 DNA reads TGTGCCAGTAGTGCGCGACAGGGGATTAATGAAAAACTGTTTTTT. Its protein product is CASSARQGINEKLFF.

In DNA, the CDR3 is TGTGCCAGTAGTATAGGTCCAGGCCTACTGAACTACGAGCAGTACTTC. Its protein product is CASSIGPGLLNYEQYF. The chain uses TRBV19 and TRBJ2-7; the D is unclear. Germline V gene data show CDR1 as LNHDA and CDR2 as SQIVND (reference sequence). This CDR3 region has 16 residues. With 1 base removed from V and 3 bases from J, the gap between germline ends came to 16 bases.

The V call is TRBV5-1, the J call TRBJ2-5; 8 positions agree with TRBD2. The trim removed 2 bases at V and 5 bases at J, leaving 8 bases unmatched. The CDR3 runs to 15 residues. Per germline, CDR1 SGHRS and CDR2 YFSETQ. CDR3: CASSFRAGVGETQYF. DNA for the CDR3: TGCGCCAGCAGCTTTAGAGCGGGAGTAGGGGAGACCCAGTACTTC.

The chain combines TRBV18 with TRBJ2-5; D is perhaps TRBD1 (5 bases). The germline gives CDR1 KGHSH, CDR2 LQKENI. V gave up 4 bases and J gave up 5 bases, with 17 bases separating them. This CDR3 is built from 15 residues. DNA for the CDR3: TGTGCCAGCTCACGACTCTTAGGGGTCGGGGAGACCCAGTACTTC. Encoded protein: CASSRLLGVGETQYF.

The J gene is TRBJ1-4, the V gene TRBV18; D possibly corresponds to TRBD1 (5 bases). V was trimmed by 3 bases and J by 4 bases, leaving 21 bases between them. The CDR3 contains 18 residues. Germline V gene data show CDR1 as KGHSH and CDR2 as LQKENI. CDR3 bases: TGTGCCAGCTCACCGTTACCTCCGAGACAGCGATTTAATGAAAAACTGTTTTTT. Encoded protein: CASSPLPPRQRFNEKLFF.

The chain combines TRBV30 with TRBJ1-4; D gene uncertain. This CDR3 spans 15 amino acids. Germline-derived CDR1 and CDR2 are GTSNPN and SVGIG (reference sequence). This chain's CDR3 is CALVDVRKPNEKLFF. The DNA for the CDR3 is TGTGCGTTAGTGGATGTCAGGAAGCCTAATGAAAAACTGTTTTTT.